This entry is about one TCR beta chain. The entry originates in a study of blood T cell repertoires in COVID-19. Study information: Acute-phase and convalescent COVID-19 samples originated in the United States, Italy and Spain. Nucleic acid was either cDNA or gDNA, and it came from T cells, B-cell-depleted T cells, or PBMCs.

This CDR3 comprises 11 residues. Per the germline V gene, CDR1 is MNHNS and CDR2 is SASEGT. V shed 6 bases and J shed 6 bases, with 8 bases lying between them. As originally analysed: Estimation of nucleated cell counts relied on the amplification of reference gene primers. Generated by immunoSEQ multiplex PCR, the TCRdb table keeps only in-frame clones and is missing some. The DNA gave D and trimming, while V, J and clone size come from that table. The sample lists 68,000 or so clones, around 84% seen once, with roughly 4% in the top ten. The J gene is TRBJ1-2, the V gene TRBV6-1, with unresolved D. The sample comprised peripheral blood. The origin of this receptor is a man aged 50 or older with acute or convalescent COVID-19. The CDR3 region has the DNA TGTGCCAGCAGCGTTCTAGATGGCTACACCTTC. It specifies CASSVLDGYTF.